This T cell receptor (beta chain) was sequenced during a study of shared clonotypes between healthy human individuals. Study-level results: Around 5% of naive CD4 clonotypes were common to a handful of donors.

With respect to this clone: The target antigen is unknown.

Looked up from germline, CDR1 is SQVTM and CDR2 is ANQGSEA. The J segment lost 11 bases and the V segment lost 6 bases, leaving 6 bases of the junction unmatched. This CDR3 has 10 amino acids. Measured with immunoSEQ multiplex PCR; TCRdb has only the in-frame clones, and not every one. Of approximately 500,000 clones in the sample, 90% to 96% were seen once. This chain links TRBV29-1 with TRBJ1-1; 7 bases fit TRBD1. The sequenced sample was naive CD4+ T cells sorted from blood. Subset defined: CD45RA+ positively selected. This clonotype was sampled from a woman in her twenties or thirties in good health. CDR3 sequence (DNA): TGCAGCGTGCAGGGGGTAGACGCTTTCTTT. Its protein product is CSVQGVDAFF.